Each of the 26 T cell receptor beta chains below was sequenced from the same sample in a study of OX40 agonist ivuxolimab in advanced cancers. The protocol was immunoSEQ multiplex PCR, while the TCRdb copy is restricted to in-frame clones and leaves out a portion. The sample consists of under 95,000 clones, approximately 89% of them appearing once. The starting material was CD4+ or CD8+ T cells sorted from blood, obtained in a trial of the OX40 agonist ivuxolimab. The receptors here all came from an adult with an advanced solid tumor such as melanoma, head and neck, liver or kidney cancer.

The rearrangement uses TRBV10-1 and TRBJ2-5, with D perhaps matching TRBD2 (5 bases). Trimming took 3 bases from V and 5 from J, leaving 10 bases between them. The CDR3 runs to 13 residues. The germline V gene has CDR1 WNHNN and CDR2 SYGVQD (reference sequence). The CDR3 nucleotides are TGCGCCAGCAGTGATGCGAAGCGGGAGACCCAGTACTTC. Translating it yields CASSDAKRETQYF.

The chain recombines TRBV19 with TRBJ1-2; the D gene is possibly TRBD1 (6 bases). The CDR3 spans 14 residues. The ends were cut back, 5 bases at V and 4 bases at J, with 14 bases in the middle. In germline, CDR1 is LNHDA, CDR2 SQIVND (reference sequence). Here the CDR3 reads CASSPRDRIYGYTF. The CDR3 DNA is TGTGCCAGTAGTCCACGCGACAGGATCTATGGCTACACCTTC.

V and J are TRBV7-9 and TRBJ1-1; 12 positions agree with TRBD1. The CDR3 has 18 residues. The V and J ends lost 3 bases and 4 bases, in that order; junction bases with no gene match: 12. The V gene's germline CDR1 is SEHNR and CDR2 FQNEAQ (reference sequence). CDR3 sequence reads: CASSFRAGTGGLGTEAFF. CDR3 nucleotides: TGTGCCAGCAGCTTTAGGGCCGGGACAGGGGGCCTTGGCACTGAAGCTTTCTTT.

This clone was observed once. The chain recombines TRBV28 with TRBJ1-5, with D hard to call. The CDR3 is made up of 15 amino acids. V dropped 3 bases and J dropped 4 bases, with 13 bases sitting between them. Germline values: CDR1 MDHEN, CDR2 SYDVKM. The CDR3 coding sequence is TGTGCCAGCAGTTTTTCAACAGTAAAGAATCAGCCCCAGCATTTT. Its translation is CASSFSTVKNQPQHF.

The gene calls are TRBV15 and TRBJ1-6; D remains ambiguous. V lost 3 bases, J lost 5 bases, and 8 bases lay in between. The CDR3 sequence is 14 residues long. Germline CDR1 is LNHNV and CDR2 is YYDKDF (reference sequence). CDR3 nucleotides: TGTGCCACCAGCAGGGACCCCAATAATTCACCCCTCCACTTT. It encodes CATSRDPNNSPLHF.

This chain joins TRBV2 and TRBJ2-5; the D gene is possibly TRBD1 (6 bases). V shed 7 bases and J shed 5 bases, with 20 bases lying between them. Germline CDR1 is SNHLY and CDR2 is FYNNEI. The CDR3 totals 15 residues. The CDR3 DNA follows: TGTGCCAGCACCGGGACAAATGTCGGGGAGGAGACCCAGTACTTC. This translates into CASTGTNVGEETQYF.

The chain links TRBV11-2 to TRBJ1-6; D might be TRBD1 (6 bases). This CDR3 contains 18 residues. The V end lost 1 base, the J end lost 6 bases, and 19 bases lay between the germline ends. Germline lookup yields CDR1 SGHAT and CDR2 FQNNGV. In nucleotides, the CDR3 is TGTGCCAGCAGCTTAGGACAGGCCTCGGGGGTAAGTAATTCACCCCTCCACTTT. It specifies CASSLGQASGVSNSPLHF.

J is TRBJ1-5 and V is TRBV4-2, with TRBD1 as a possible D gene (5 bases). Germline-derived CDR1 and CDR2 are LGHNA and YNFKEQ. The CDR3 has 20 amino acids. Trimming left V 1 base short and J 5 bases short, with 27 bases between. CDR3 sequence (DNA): TGTGCCAGCAGCCAAGGGGGGGGTTTCTGGGCCCAGTTCGGTGATCAGCCCCAGCATTTT. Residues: CASSQGGGFWAQFGDQPQHF.

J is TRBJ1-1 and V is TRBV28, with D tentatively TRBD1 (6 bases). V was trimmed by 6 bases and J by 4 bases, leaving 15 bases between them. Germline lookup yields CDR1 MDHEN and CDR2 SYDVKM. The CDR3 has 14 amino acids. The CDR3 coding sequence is TGTGCCAGCAGCTCAATGGGAGGGGGCACTGAAGCTTTCTTT. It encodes CASSSMGGGTEAFF.

Here the CDR3 reads CASSFSGAANEKLFF. The CDR3 region has the DNA TGTGCCAGCAGTTTCTCGGGCGCCGCTAATGAAAAACTGTTTTTT. V and J are TRBV27 and TRBJ1-4, with no clear D. Germline V gene sequence: CDR1 MNHEY, CDR2 SMNVEV (reference sequence). The CDR3 covers 15 residues. Trimming took 3 bases from V and 3 from J, leaving 11 bases between them.

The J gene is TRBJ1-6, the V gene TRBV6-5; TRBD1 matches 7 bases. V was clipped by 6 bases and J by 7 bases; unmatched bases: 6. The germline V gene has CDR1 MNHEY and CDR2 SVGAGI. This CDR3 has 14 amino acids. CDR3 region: CASSSRGRNSPLHF. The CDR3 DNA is TGTGCCAGCAGCTCCAGGGGGAGGAATTCACCCCTCCACTTT.

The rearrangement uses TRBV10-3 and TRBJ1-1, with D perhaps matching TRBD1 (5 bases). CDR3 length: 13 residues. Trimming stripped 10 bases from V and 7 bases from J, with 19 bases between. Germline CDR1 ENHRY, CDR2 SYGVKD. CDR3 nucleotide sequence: TGTGCCAGCACTGACAGCTCCCAGGGTGAAGCTTTCTTT. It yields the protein CASTDSSQGEAFF.

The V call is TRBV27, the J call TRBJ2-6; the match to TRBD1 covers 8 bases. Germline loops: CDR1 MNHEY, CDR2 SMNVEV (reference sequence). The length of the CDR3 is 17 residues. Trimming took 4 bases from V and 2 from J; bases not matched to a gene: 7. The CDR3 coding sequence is TGTGCCAGCAGTTCACCAGGACAGGGAACTGGGGCCAACGTCCTGACTTTC. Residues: CASSSPGQGTGANVLTF.

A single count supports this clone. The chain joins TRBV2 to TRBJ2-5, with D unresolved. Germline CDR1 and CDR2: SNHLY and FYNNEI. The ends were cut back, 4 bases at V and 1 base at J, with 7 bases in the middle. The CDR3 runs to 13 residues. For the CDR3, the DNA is TGTGCCAGCAGTGTGCAGATCCAAGAGACCCAGTACTTC. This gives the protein CASSVQIQETQYF. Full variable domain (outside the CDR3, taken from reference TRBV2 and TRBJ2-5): EPEVTQTPSHQVTQMGQEVILRCVPISNHLYFYWYRQILGQKVEFLVSFYNNEISEKSEIFDDQFSVERPDGSNFTLKIRSTKLEDSAMYFCASSVQIQETQYFGPGTRLLVL.

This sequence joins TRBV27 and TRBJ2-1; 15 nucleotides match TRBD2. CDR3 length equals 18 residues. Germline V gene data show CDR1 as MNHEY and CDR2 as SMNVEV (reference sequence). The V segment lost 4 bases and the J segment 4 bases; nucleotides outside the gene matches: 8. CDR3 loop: CASSSGLAGGPYYNEQFF. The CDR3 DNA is TGTGCCAGCAGTTCGGGACTAGCGGGGGGCCCCTATTACAATGAGCAGTTCTTC.

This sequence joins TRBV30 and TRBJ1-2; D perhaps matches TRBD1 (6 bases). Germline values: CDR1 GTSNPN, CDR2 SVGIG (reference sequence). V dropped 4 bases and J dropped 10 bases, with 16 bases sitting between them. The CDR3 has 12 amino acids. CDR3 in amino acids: CAWNPGEGDYTF. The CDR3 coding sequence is TGTGCCTGGAATCCGGGGGAGGGGGACTACACCTTC.

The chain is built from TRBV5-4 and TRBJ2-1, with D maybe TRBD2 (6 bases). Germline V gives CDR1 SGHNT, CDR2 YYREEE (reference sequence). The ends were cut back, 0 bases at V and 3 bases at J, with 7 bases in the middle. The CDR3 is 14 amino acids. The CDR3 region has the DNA TGTGCCAGCAGCTTGGGGCGGGACTACAATGAGCAGTTCTTC. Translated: CASSLGRDYNEQFF.

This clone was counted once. In DNA, the CDR3 is TGCGCCAGCAGCTTGGATCCGGGAAGATATGGCTACACCTTC. The encoded protein is CASSLDPGRYGYTF. The V call is TRBV5-1, the J call TRBJ1-2; the D is unclear. Trimming stripped 0 bases from V and 5 bases from J, with 11 bases between. The CDR3 consists of 14 residues. The V gene's germline CDR1 is SGHRS and CDR2 YFSETQ.

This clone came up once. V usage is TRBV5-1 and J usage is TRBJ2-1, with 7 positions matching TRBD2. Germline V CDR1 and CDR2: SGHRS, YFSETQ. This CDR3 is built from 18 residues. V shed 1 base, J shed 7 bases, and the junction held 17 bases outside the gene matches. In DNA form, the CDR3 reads TGCGCCAGCAGCTTGTTTTACGTGGGAGGGCGCCGGGGAAATGAGCAGTTCTTC. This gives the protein CASSLFYVGGRRGNEQFF.

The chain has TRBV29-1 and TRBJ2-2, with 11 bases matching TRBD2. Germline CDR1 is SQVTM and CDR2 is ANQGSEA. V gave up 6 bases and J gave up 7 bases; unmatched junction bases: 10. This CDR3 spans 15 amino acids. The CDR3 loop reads CSVGLAGGGNGELFF. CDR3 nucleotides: TGCAGCGTAGGACTAGCGGGCGGGGGAAACGGGGAGCTGTTTTTT.

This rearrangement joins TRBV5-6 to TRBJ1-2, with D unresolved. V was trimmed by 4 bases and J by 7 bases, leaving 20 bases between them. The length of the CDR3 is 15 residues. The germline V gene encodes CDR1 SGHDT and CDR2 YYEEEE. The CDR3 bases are TGTGCCAGCAGCCCCAATCCTTGGAGGGATCCTGGCTACACCTTC. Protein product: CASSPNPWRDPGYTF. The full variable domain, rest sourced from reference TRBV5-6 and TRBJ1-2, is DAGVTQSPTHLIKTRGQQVTLRCSPKSGHDTVSWYQQALGQGPQFIFQYYEEEERQRGNFPDRFSGHQFPNYSSELNVNALLLGDSALYLCASSPNPWRDPGYTFGSGTRLTVV.

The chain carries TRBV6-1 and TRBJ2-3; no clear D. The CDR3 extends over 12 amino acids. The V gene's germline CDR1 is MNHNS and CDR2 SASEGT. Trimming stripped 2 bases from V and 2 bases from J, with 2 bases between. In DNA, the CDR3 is TGTGCCAGCAGTGAAAACACAGATACGCAGTATTTT. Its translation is CASSENTDTQYF.

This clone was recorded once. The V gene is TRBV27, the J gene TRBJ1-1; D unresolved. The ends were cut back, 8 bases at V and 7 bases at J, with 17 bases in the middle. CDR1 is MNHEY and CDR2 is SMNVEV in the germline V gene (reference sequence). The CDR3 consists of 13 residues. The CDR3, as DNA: TGTGCCAGCCTGCCGTGGAGGGCGGGTGAAGCTTTCTTT. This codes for CASLPWRAGEAFF.

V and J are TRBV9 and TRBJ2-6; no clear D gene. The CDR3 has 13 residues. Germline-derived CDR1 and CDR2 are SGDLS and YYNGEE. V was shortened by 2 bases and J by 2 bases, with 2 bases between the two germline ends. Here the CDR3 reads CASSVAGANVLTF. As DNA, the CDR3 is TGTGCCAGCAGCGTTGCTGGGGCCAACGTCCTGACTTTC.

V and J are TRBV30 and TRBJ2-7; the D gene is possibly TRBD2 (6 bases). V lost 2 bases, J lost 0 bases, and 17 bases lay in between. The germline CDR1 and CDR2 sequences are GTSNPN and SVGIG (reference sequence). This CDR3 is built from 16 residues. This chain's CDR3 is CAWSPRGGPGSYEQYF. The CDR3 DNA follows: TGTGCCTGGAGTCCCCGAGGAGGGCCCGGCTCCTACGAGCAGTACTTC.

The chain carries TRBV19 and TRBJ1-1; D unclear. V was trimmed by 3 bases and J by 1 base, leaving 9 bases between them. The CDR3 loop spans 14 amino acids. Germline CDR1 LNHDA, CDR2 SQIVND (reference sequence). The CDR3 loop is CASSMHRGNTEAFF. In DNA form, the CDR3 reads TGTGCCAGTAGTATGCACCGGGGGAACACTGAAGCTTTCTTT.